The 5 T cell receptor beta chains listed next were all sequenced from one sample in a study of OX40 agonist ivuxolimab in advanced cancers. Only in-frame clones appear in the TCRdb table, and some are missing; sequencing was by immunoSEQ multiplex PCR. Among 50,000 to 70,000 clones, more than 80% were seen once, and the ten largest hold roughly 13%. The sample in question was CD4+ or CD8+ T cells sorted from blood, obtained in a trial of the OX40 agonist ivuxolimab. The source is an adult with an advanced solid tumor such as melanoma, head and neck, liver or kidney cancer.

The V and J genes are TRBV7-8 and TRBJ2-7, with D uncertain. This CDR3 has 14 amino acids. The V end was cut by 7 bases, the J end by 3 bases, with 16 bases between. Germline assignment: CDR1 SGHVS and CDR2 FQNEAQ. The CDR3 here is CASNLDETIYEQYF. Here the CDR3 DNA reads TGTGCCAGCAACTTGGATGAAACGATCTACGAGCAGTACTTC.

This chain links TRBV15 with TRBJ2-7, with 14 positions matching TRBD2. CDR1 is LNHNV, CDR2 YYDKDF, per germline (reference sequence). CDR3 length equals 17 residues. The V and J ends lost 1 base and 3 bases, in that order; junction bases with no gene match: 5. CDR3 bases: TGTGCCACCAGCAGAGCACCGGGACTAGCGGGGGACTACGAGCAGTACTTC. As protein: CATSRAPGLAGDYEQYF.

The chain uses TRBV27 and TRBJ2-3; D perhaps matches TRBD2 (5 bases). The CDR3 sequence is 14 residues long. V was shortened by 3 bases and J by 2 bases, with 9 bases between the two germline ends. The germline V gene has CDR1 MNHEY and CDR2 SMNVEV (reference sequence). The CDR3 sequence: CASSFAGPTDTQYF. The CDR3 DNA is TGTGCCAGCAGTTTTGCGGGTCCCACAGATACGCAGTATTTT.

The J gene is TRBJ2-5, the V gene TRBV6-1; no clear D gene. V shed 8 bases and J shed 5 bases, with 9 bases lying between them. The CDR3 is 11 amino acids. Germline CDR1 reads MNHNS; CDR2 reads SASEGT. The CDR3 spells CASRVGETQYF. In DNA form, the CDR3 reads TGTGCCAGCCGGGTAGGCGAGACCCAGTACTTC.

V is TRBV19 and J is TRBJ1-2; D might be TRBD1 (5 bases). The germline V and J ends were trimmed by 7 bases and 5 bases, with 17 bases remaining between them. The germline V gene encodes CDR1 LNHDA and CDR2 SQIVND (reference sequence). The length of the CDR3 is 14 residues. The CDR3 is CASTHRGGIYGYTF. The DNA for the CDR3 is TGTGCCAGTACCCACCGGGGCGGAATTTATGGCTACACCTTC. Full variable domain (outside the CDR3, taken from reference TRBV19 and TRBJ1-2): DGGITQSPKYLFRKEGQNVTLSCEQNLNHDAMYWYRQDPGQGLRLIYYSQIVNDFQKGDIAEGYSVSREKKESFPLTVTSAQKNPTAFYLCASTHRGGIYGYTFGSGTRLTVV.